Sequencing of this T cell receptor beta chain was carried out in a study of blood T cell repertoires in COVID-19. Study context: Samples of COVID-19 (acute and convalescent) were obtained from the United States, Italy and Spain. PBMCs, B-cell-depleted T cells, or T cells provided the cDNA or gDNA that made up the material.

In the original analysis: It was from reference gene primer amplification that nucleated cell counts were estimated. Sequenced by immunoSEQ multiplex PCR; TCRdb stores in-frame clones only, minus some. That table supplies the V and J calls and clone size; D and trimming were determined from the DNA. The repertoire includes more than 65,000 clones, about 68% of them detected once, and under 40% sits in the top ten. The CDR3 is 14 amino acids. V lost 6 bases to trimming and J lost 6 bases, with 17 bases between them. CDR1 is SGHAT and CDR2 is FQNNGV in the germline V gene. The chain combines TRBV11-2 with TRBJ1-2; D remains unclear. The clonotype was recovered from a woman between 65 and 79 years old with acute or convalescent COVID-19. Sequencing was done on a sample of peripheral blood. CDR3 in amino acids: CASSPTWKKNGYTF. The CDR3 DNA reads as TGTGCCAGCAGTCCGACATGGAAAAAAAATGGCTACACCTTC.